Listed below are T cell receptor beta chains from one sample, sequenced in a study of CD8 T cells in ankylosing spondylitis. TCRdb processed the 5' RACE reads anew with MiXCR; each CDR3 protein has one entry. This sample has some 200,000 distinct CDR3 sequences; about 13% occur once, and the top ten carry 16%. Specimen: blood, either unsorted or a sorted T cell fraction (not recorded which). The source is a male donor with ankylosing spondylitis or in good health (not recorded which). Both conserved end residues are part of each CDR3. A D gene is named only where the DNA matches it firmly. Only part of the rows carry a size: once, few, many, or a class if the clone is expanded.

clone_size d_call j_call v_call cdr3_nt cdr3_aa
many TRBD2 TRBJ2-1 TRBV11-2 TGTGCCAGCAGCTTAGATCTAGCGGGAGTAAATGAGCAGTTCTTC CASSLDLAGVNEQFF
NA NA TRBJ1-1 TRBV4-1 TGCGCCAGCAGCCACCCAGCGGAGGGGGTTGAAGCTTTCTTT CASSHPAEGVEAFF
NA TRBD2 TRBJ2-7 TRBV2 TGTGCCAGCAGTGAAAGTGGGACTAGCGGGTACTACGAGCAGTACTTC CASSESGTSGYYEQYF
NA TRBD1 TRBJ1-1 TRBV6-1 TGTGCCAGCAGGGGGACAGGGGGTTCGAACACTGAAGCTTTCTTT CASRGTGGSNTEAFF
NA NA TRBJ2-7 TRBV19 TGTGCCAGTAGTATCAACGGGGCTACCAACGAGCAGTACTTC CASSINGATNEQYF
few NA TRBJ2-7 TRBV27 TGTGCCAGCAGTTGGGGAGTCGGCTACGAGCAGTACTTC CASSWGVGYEQYF
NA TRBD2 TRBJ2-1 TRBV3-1 TGTGCCAGCAGCCAACTAGCGGGGCTTCCCACTGAGCAGTTCTTC CASSQLAGLPTEQFF
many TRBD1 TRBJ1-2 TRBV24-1 TGTGCCACCAGCCAGGGGGTTAACTATGGCTACACCTTC CATSQGVNYGYTF
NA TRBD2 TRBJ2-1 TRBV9 TGTGCCAGCAGCGTAGATGGGGGGGGCTCCTACAATGAGCAGTTCTTC CASSVDGGGSYNEQFF
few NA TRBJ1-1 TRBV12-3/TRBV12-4 TGTGCCAGCAGTTTGGAGGGGGGACGCACTGAAGCTTTCTTT CASSLEGGRTEAFF
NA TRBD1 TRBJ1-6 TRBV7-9 TGTGCCAGCAGCTCGTGGGGGGCAGGGGGCAATTCACCCCTCCACTTT CASSSWGAGGNSPLHF
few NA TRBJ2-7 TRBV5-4 TGTGCCAGCAGCTTGATTGGCTACTACGAGCAGTACTTC CASSLIGYYEQYF
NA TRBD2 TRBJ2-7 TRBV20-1 TGCAGTGCTAGAGTCGGCGGGGGGGCCCACGAGCAGTACTTC CSARVGGGAHEQYF
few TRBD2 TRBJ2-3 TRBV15 TGTGCCACCAGCGGGCTAGCGGGGGGCGGTGGAGATACGCAGTATTTT CATSGLAGGGGDTQYF
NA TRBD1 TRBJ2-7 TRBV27 TGTGCCAGCAGTAGAGGACAGGCCTACGAGCAGTACTTC CASSRGQAYEQYF
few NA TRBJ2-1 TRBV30 TGTGCCTGGACCCCAACGTTGGCTAGCAGCAATGAGCAGTTCTTC CAWTPTLASSNEQFF
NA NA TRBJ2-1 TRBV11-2 TGTGCCAGCAGCTTAGATCGCCCGGACTTGAGCTCCTACAATGAGCAGTTCTTC CASSLDRPDLSSYNEQFF
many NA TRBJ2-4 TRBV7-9 TGTGCCAGCAGCTTAGGGTACATTCAGTACTTC CASSLGYIQYF
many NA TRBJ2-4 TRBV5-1 TGCGCCAGCAGCTTTACAGAACTAGCCAAAAACATTCAGTACTTC CASSFTELAKNIQYF
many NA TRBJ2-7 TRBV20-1 TGCAGTGCTAGGGAGGCCAAATCCTATGTCTACGAGCAGTACTTC CSAREAKSYVYEQYF
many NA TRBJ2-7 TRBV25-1 TGTGCCAGCAGTGAATGGGGCGGAGAGAACGAGCAGTACTTC CASSEWGGENEQYF
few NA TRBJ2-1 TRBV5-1 TGCGCCAGCAGCGGGGTATTGACAGCCTTATCCTACAATGAGCAGTTCTTC CASSGVLTALSYNEQFF
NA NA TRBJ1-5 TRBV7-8 TGTGCCAGCAGCAAGATGGGGAGTCCTCAGCCCCAGCATTTT CASSKMGSPQPQHF
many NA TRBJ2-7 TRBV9 TGTGCCAGCAGCGGGGACGTTTCCTACGAGCAGTACTTC CASSGDVSYEQYF
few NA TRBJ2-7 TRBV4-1 TGCGCCAGCAGCCCCAAGGGGGAACCCTACGAGCAGTACTTC CASSPKGEPYEQYF
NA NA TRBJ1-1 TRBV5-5 TGTGCCAGCAGCTTGGGAACCATGAACACTGAAGCTTTCTTT CASSLGTMNTEAFF
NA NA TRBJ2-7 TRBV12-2 TGTGCAAGTCGCTTAACCCCGACGGCCGTAGAGGAGCAGTACTTC CASRLTPTAVEEQYF
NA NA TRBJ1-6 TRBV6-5 TGCGCGTCGAGCTCCTATAATTCACCCCTCCACTTT CASSSYNSPLHF
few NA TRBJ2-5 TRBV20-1 TGCAGTGCCCCGGACCAGGGGGAGACCCAGTACTTC CSAPDQGETQYF
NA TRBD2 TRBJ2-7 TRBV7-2 TGTGCCAGCAGCTCCCGGACTAGCGGGAGCTACGAGCAGTACTTC CASSSRTSGSYEQYF
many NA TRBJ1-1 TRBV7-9 TGTGCCAGCAGCCAGGCAGGGGAAGGCCGCACTGAAGCTTTCTTT CASSQAGEGRTEAFF